The rows below give T cell receptor beta chains drawn from one sample of a study of T cells after yellow fever vaccination. TCRdb reprocessed the 5' RACE reads via MiXCR and lists one record per CDR3 protein. The data hold approximately 610,000 distinct CDR3 sequences, with less than 20% observed a single time. The material sequenced was PBMCs, taken 4 to 6 days after the first yellow fever vaccination. The receptors here all came from a man in his late teens or twenties who received the YFV17D yellow fever vaccine. CDR3s include the opening cysteine and the closing phenylalanine or tryptophan. Fields, in order: V gene, D gene, clone size, J gene, CDR3 protein, CDR3 DNA. D genes are given only for firm matches. Expanded clones get a size class; other rows say once, few or many, or leave the size out.

TRBV3-1	TRBD1	.	TRBJ1-3	CTISFAPRDRVTENTIYF	TGTACCATCAGTTTCGCCCCCCGGGACAGGGTTACGGAAAACACCATATATTTT
TRBV3-1	.	few	TRBJ1-2	CASSQVEARDGYTF	TGTGCCAGCAGCCAAGTAGAGGCCCGCGATGGCTACACCTTC
TRBV29-1	.	.	TRBJ2-1	CSAADGTIRINEQFF	TGCAGCGCCGCCGACGGGACGATCCGGATCAATGAGCAGTTCTTC
TRBV7-9	.	many	TRBJ2-5	CASSLVAKTGQETQYF	TGTGCCAGCAGCTTAGTGGCCAAAACAGGGCAAGAGACCCAGTACTTC
TRBV5-5	.	few	TRBJ1-5	CASSFGRVNQPQHF	TGTGCCAGCAGCTTCGGCAGGGTCAATCAGCCCCAGCATTTT
TRBV2	.	.	TRBJ1-1	CASSDELNTEAFF	TGTGCCAGCAGTGATGAACTGAACACTGAAGCTTTCTTT
TRBV4-3	.	few	TRBJ1-1	CASSQGGNYATEAFF	TGCGCCAGCAGCCAAGGGGGGAATTATGCGACTGAAGCTTTCTTT
TRBV3-1	TRBD2	.	TRBJ2-5	CASSHSGGFQYF	TGTGCCAGCAGCCATAGCGGGGGGTTCCAGTACTTC
TRBV12-3/TRBV12-4	TRBD2	many	TRBJ2-3	CASSLALAGGTDTQYF	TGTGCCAGCAGTCTAGCCCTAGCGGGGGGGACAGATACGCAGTATTTT
TRBV18	TRBD1	few	TRBJ2-3	CASSQQTGGTDTQYF	TGTGCCAGCTCACAACAGACAGGGGGCACAGATACGCAGTATTTT
TRBV3-1	.	.	TRBJ2-3	CASSRRDGTDTQYF	TGTGCCAGCAGCCGGCGGGATGGCACAGATACGCAGTATTTT
TRBV27	.	.	TRBJ1-6	CASRPRRTAYNSPLHF	TGTGCCAGCCGACCGCGGAGGACAGCGTATAATTCACCCCTCCACTTT
TRBV6-2/TRBV6-3	TRBD1	.	TRBJ2-1	CASSHRGQSSYNEQFF	TGTGCCAGCAGTCACAGGGGTCAGAGCTCCTACAATGAGCAGTTCTTC
TRBV5-5	.	few	TRBJ1-3	CASSRGTWENTIYF	TGTGCCAGCAGCCGGGGGACCTGGGAAAACACCATATATTTT
TRBV20-1	TRBD1	.	TRBJ1-2	CSASPGTGIGYGYTF	TGCAGTGCTAGTCCCGGGACAGGGATAGGCTATGGCTACACCTTC
TRBV6-1	.	.	TRBJ1-1	CASRMIRNTEAFF	TGTGCCAGCAGGATGATAAGGAACACTGAAGCTTTCTTT